This T cell receptor beta chain was retrieved from a study of blood T cell repertoires in COVID-19. In the study overall: Italy, Spain and the United States were the sources of the convalescent and acute COVID-19 samples. T cells, B-cell-depleted T cells, or PBMCs provided the cDNA or gDNA that served as material.

Germline lookup yields CDR1 MNHEY and CDR2 SMNVEV (reference sequence). The germline V and J ends were trimmed by 4 bases and 7 bases, with 11 bases remaining between them. CDR3 length: 13 residues. Per the study methods: How many nucleated cells were present was estimated from reference gene primer amplification. This table comes from immunoSEQ multiplex PCR, and its TCRdb copy is limited to in-frame clones, with some not included. V and J calls and clone size are copied from that table; D and trimming were computed from the DNA. Of roughly 76,000 clones listed, about nine tenths are singletons. The gene calls are TRBV27 and TRBJ1-5; D remains ambiguous. The sequence came from an elderly woman with active or convalescent COVID-19. The source material was peripheral blood. CDR3: CASSYEGSQPQHF. CDR3 DNA: TGTGCCAGCAGTTATGAGGGTAGCCAGCCCCAGCATTTT.